One sample yielded the 26 T cell receptor beta chains listed below, sequenced in a study of T cells in Graves' hyperthyroidism and ophthalmopathy (dated by TCRdb to between 2017 and 2020). Library preparation employed multiplex PCR. Sequencing relied on an Illumina HiSeq 2000. Amplification of TCR beta CDR3 regions was carried out from RNA transcripts. The TCR CDR3 was subjected to a first round of RT-PCR using the HTBI primer set and the Qiagen OneStep RT-PCR kit. The public sequencing data were trimmed at Q25 with fastp and processed into clonotypes with MiXCR by TCRdb, which kept only in-frame beta chains. Here each entry gathers all rows of one CDR3 protein and keeps the most common genes and DNA. The sample includes around 690,000 distinct CDR3 sequences, with around 20% observed a single time. The ten largest clones add up to around a third of the sample. Sequencing was carried out using blood. The receptors stem from a young man with Graves' ophthalmopathy.

This clonotype was counted a few times. The V gene is TRBV7-8, the J gene TRBJ2-7; no firm D call. The germline V gene has CDR1 SGHVS and CDR2 FQNEAQ. The CDR3 has 14 amino acids. The V and J ends lost 4 bases and 1 base respectively, with 11 bases between them. DNA of the CDR3: TGTGCCAGCAGCTGGTCAGGAAGGTCCTACGAGCAGTACTTC. Amino acid sequence: CASSWSGRSYEQYF. Looking up the rest from reference TRBV7-8 and TRBJ2-7 gives the full variable domain: GAGVSQSPRYKVAKRGQDVALRCDPISGHVSLFWYQQALGQGPEFLTYFQNEAQLDKSGLPSDRFFAERPEGSVSTLKIQRTQQEDSAVYLCASSWSGRSYEQYFGPGTRLTVT.

J is TRBJ2-5 and V is TRBV7-9, with D perhaps being TRBD1 or TRBD2 (6 bases each). Trimming left V 7 bases short and J 3 bases short, with 21 bases between. Germline CDR1 is SEHNR and CDR2 is FQNEAQ (reference sequence). The CDR3 has 16 residues. Here the CDR3 DNA reads TGTGCCAGCACCCGTACCCTAGACAGGAGGGAAGAGACCCAGTACTTC. Translating gives CASTRTLDRREETQYF.

The rearrangement uses TRBV6-1 and TRBJ2-5, with 11 bases that match TRBD2. V was pared by 4 bases and J by 2 bases, with 6 bases of the junction left unmatched. This CDR3 is built from 16 residues. CDR1 MNHNS and CDR2 SASEGT come from the germline V gene. CDR3 sequence (DNA): TGTGCCAGCAGTGGCTACAGACTAGCGGGGCAAGAGACCCAGTACTTC. Translating it yields CASSGYRLAGQETQYF.

The rearrangement uses TRBV20-1 and TRBJ1-1, with unresolved D. V gave up 0 bases and J gave up 2 bases, with 10 bases separating them. Germline loops: CDR1 DFQATT, CDR2 SNEGSKA (reference sequence). The CDR3 is 14 amino acids. The CDR3 protein is CSARDFVENTEAFF. The CDR3 nucleotides read TGCAGTGCTAGAGATTTTGTGGAAAACACTGAAGCTTTCTTT.

The chain couples TRBV4-1 to TRBJ2-7; TRBD2 agrees at 9 bases. The CDR3 length is 15 residues. V lost 4 bases, J lost 2 bases, and 6 bases stayed unmatched. Per the germline V gene, CDR1 is MGHRA and CDR2 is YSYEKL. The CDR3: CASSLRLAAPYEQYF. The CDR3 DNA reads as TGCGCCAGCAGCCTAAGACTAGCGGCCCCCTACGAGCAGTACTTC.

The V gene is TRBV29-1, the J gene TRBJ1-1, with D unresolved. V gave up 6 bases and J gave up 0 bases, with 14 bases separating them. CDR1 SQVTM and CDR2 ANQGSEA come from the germline V gene. CDR3 length: 14 residues. Written as DNA, the CDR3 is TGCAGCGTAGTGGACGTGGCAATGAACACTGAAGCTTTCTTT. This translates into CSVVDVAMNTEAFF.

In its sample, this clonotype was seen once. The V and J genes are TRBV5-6 and TRBJ1-3; unclear D gene. Deletions cut 3 bases from V and 3 bases from J, with 10 bases between. Looked up from germline, CDR1 is SGHDT and CDR2 is YYEEEE. This CDR3 is 14 amino acids long. This CDR3 is CASSWRRYGNTIYF. The CDR3 DNA reads as TGTGCCAGCAGCTGGAGACGGTATGGAAACACCATATATTTT.

The chain links TRBV5-5 to TRBJ1-6; D is undetermined. With 0 bases removed from V and 8 bases from J, the gap between germline ends came to 12 bases. The CDR3 totals 15 residues. Germline CDR1 is SGHKS and CDR2 is YYEKEE (reference sequence). This chain's CDR3 is CASSLGRMGDSPLHF. CDR3 nucleotides: TGTGCCAGCAGCTTGGGCAGGATGGGAGATTCACCCCTCCACTTT.

The table lists this clonotype with many counts. This chain joins TRBV12-3 or TRBV12-4 and TRBJ2-3, with 7 nucleotides matching TRBD1. The CDR3 has 13 residues. V was pared by 6 bases and J by 0 bases, with 0 bases of the junction left unmatched. The CDR3 protein is CASRGQSTDTQYF. DNA for the CDR3: TGTGCCAGCAGGGGACAGAGCACAGATACGCAGTATTTT.

The chain has TRBV6-5 and TRBJ1-5; unclear D gene. Trimming left V 0 bases short and J 1 base short, with 7 bases between. Germline V CDR1 and CDR2: MNHEY, SVGAGI. The CDR3 has 15 amino acids. CDR3 nucleotide sequence: TGTGCCAGCAGTTACTCCGATCAGAGCAATCAGCCCCAGCATTTT. Its translation is CASSYSDQSNQPQHF.

The rearrangement links TRBV12-3 or TRBV12-4 to TRBJ2-1; 9 bases match TRBD1. The CDR3 loop spans 15 amino acids. After removal of 5 bases from V and 7 bases from J, the junction contained 9 bases not matched to a gene. CDR3 nucleotide sequence: TGTGCCAGCAGTCCAGGGACAGGGTTTAGGAATGAGCAGTTCTTC. Translated, it gives CASSPGTGFRNEQFF.

This clonotype has just a few counts. The rearrangement uses TRBV24-1 and TRBJ1-2; TRBD1 matches 7 bases. J was trimmed by 5 bases and V by 5 bases; bases with no gene match: 4. Germline CDR1 is KGHDR and CDR2 is SFDVKD. The CDR3 has 13 residues. The CDR3 region has the DNA TGTGCCACCAGTGGAGGGACAGCTTATGGCTACACCTTC. Its protein product is CATSGGTAYGYTF.

The gene calls are TRBV6-1 and TRBJ2-1, with 9 bases matching TRBD1. The CDR3 length is 15 residues. V lost 7 bases and J lost 3; bases outside the gene matches: 7. Germline V gene lookup returns CDR1 MNHNS and CDR2 SASEGT. The CDR3 here is CASTKTGGDYNEQFF. The CDR3 nucleotides are TGTGCCAGCACTAAGACAGGGGGAGACTACAATGAGCAGTTCTTC.

This chain connects TRBV25-1 to TRBJ2-2, with 8 bases lining up with TRBD2. The V gene's germline CDR1 is MGHDK and CDR2 SYGVNS. This CDR3 has 17 amino acids. With V trimmed by 1 base and J by 6 bases, 10 bases remained unmatched. The CDR3 coding sequence is TGTGCCAGCAGTGAATTCGGGGGGGCGTTCGTGGCCGGGGAGCTGTTTTTT. It encodes CASSEFGGAFVAGELFF.

The V gene is TRBV6-6, the J gene TRBJ2-2; D unclear. Germline CDR1 MNHNY, CDR2 SVGAGI (reference sequence). Trimming removed 0 bases from V and 4 bases from J, with 6 bases in between. This CDR3 is built from 14 residues. CDR3 residues: CASSYSTSTGELFF. For the CDR3, the DNA is TGTGCCAGCAGTTACTCGACCAGCACCGGGGAGCTGTTTTTT.

This clonotype was counted between two and nine times. The chain links TRBV28 to TRBJ2-4; possible D gene TRBD1, 6 bases. The V gene lost 7 bases and the J gene lost 0 bases, with 19 bases spanning the gap. This CDR3 has 17 residues. Germline assignment: CDR1 MDHEN and CDR2 SYDVKM. The CDR3 DNA reads as TGTGCCAGCAAGTCGAACCAACAGGGTATAGCCAAAAACATTCAGTACTTC. This codes for CASKSNQQGIAKNIQYF.

The gene calls are TRBV19 and TRBJ1-6, with 7 bases aligning to TRBD1. The V segment lost 9 bases and the J segment 5 bases; nucleotides outside the gene matches: 10. Germline CDR1 LNHDA, CDR2 SQIVND (reference sequence). The CDR3 covers 15 residues. Written as DNA, the CDR3 is TGTGCCAGATCTCAGGGGGAAGCTCATAATTCACCCCTCCACTTT. This codes for CARSQGEAHNSPLHF.

There are a few counts of this clonotype. V is TRBV28 and J is TRBJ2-5; no reliable D call. The germline V gene has CDR1 MDHEN and CDR2 SYDVKM. V lost 10 bases and J 1 base, leaving 13 bases between the germline ends. The CDR3 contains 13 residues. CDR3 DNA sequence: TGTGCCATACAACTGACCCTCCAAGAGACCCAGTACTTC. Translating gives CAIQLTLQETQYF.

This clonotype was observed many times. This sequence joins TRBV2 and TRBJ1-2; D might be TRBD1 (5 bases). Trimming stripped 3 bases from V and 8 bases from J, with 16 bases between. This CDR3 contains 14 residues. Per germline, CDR1 SNHLY and CDR2 FYNNEI. Written as DNA, the CDR3 is TGTGCCAGCAGTGACAGGGAGAAGGTGGAGGGCTACACCTTC. Amino acid sequence: CASSDREKVEGYTF.

This clonotype has more than one count but fewer than ten. The gene calls are TRBV12-3 or TRBV12-4 and TRBJ1-2, with D unresolved. V was shortened by 7 bases and J by 8 bases, with 14 bases between the two germline ends. CDR3 length equals 12 residues. The CDR3 nucleotides are TGTGCCAGCACGGGCATCCTAGCGGGCTACACCTTC. Translation gives CASTGILAGYTF.

The genes are TRBV9 and TRBJ1-5; 7 bases are shared with TRBD1. In germline, CDR1 is SGDLS, CDR2 YYNGEE. This CDR3 is 14 amino acids long. J gave up 3 bases and V 6 bases, and 6 bases lay outside the gene matches. CDR3 residues: CASNDGQDNQPQHF. CDR3 nucleotide sequence: TGTGCCAGCAATGATGGACAGGACAATCAGCCCCAGCATTTT.

Only a few counts were recorded for this clonotype. The chain carries TRBV4-1 and TRBJ2-7, with D perhaps given as TRBD1 or TRBD2 (5 bases each). Germline V gives CDR1 MGHRA, CDR2 YSYEKL. This CDR3 contains 14 residues. Trimming left V 1 base short and J 0 bases short, with 7 bases between. CDR3 bases: TGCGCCAGCAGCCAAGGGGGACCCTCCTACGAGCAGTACTTC. Translating gives CASSQGGPSYEQYF.

The chain joins TRBV7-3 to TRBJ1-5; no clear D gene. The CDR3 runs 17 residues. The V and J ends lost 2 bases and 0 bases respectively, with 14 bases between them. The germline V gene has CDR1 SGHTA and CDR2 FQGTGA. The DNA of the CDR3 is TGTGCCAGCAGCTTAGGGGAAGGAGCCCATAGCAATCAGCCCCAGCATTTT. This sequence encodes CASSLGEGAHSNQPQHF.

The chain recombines TRBV6-1 with TRBJ2-5; D is undetermined. This CDR3 region has 13 residues. The V end lost 9 bases, the J end lost 2 bases, and 13 bases lay between the germline ends. Germline V gene sequence: CDR1 MNHNS, CDR2 SASEGT. The DNA of the CDR3 is TGTGCCAGTGGGTATTTGGTTCAAGAGACCCAGTACTTC. It is translated as CASGYLVQETQYF.

The chain carries TRBV12-3 or TRBV12-4 and TRBJ2-5; D remains unclear. Between the trimmed V and J ends, which lost 9 bases and 2 bases, there was a span of 10 bases. The CDR3 runs 12 residues. CDR3 coding DNA: TGTGCCAGTCAGGACGGACAAGAGACCCAGTACTTC. Its protein product is CASQDGQETQYF.

The chain recombines TRBV5-1 with TRBJ1-2, with TRBD1 matching over 8 bases. V shed 4 bases, J shed 4 bases, and the junction held 6 bases outside the gene matches. This CDR3 has 14 amino acids. CDR1 SGHRS and CDR2 YFSETQ come from the germline V gene. The CDR3, as DNA: TGCGCCAGCAGCACCGACAGGGGAGGCTATGGCTACACCTTC. It encodes CASSTDRGGYGYTF.